These 2 T cell receptor beta chains share one sample of origin, sequenced in a study of shared clonotypes between healthy human individuals. Profiled with immunoSEQ multiplex PCR; TCRdb holds only in-frame clones, not every one. The data show 950,000 to 1,100,000 clones, about 75% seen once. Sequenced sample: memory CD4+ T cells sorted from blood. The sample's subset: CD45RA-negative fraction. These receptors originate from a man between 18 and 35 years old in good health.

The chain couples TRBV7-9 to TRBJ2-5, with TRBD2 matching 7 bases. The CDR3 has 14 residues. CDR1 is SEHNR and CDR2 is FQNEAQ in the germline V gene (reference sequence). Trimming cost V 5 bases and J 3 bases; bases outside gene matches: 6. The CDR3 region is CASSRGGWEETQYF. Written as DNA, the CDR3 is TGTGCCAGCAGCCGCGGGGGTTGGGAAGAGACCCAGTACTTC.

The V and J genes are TRBV5-1 and TRBJ2-4, with D possibly called TRBD1 or TRBD2 (5 bases each). V lost 4 bases, J lost 0 bases, and 11 bases lay in between. The CDR3 covers 15 residues. CDR1 and CDR2 (germline): SGHRS, YFSETQ. CDR3 protein: CASSQGTVAKNIQYF. The DNA for the CDR3 is TGCGCCAGCAGCCAAGGGACGGTAGCCAAAAACATTCAGTACTTC.